These 23 T cell receptor beta chains were all obtained from the same sample, sequenced in a study of shared clonotypes between healthy human individuals. This table comes from immunoSEQ multiplex PCR, and its TCRdb copy is limited to in-frame clones, with some not included. In the table there are 850,000 to 1,200,000 clones, around 76% of which are singletons. The sequencing input was memory CD4+ T cells sorted from blood. The subset here: CD45RA-negative fraction. The receptors were gathered from a man aged 18-30 years in good health.

The rearrangement joins TRBV6-6 to TRBJ1-1; TRBD1 matches 9 bases. The CDR3 consists of 15 residues. The J segment lost 3 bases and the V segment lost 3 bases, leaving 5 bases of the junction unmatched. Germline V lookup: CDR1 MNHNY, CDR2 SVGAGI (reference sequence). The CDR3 DNA follows: TGTGCCAGCAGTTATTCGGGACAGGGATACACTGAAGCTTTCTTT. As protein: CASSYSGQGYTEAFF.

This chain links TRBV5-1 with TRBJ2-3; possible D gene TRBD2, 5 bases. The CDR3 loop spans 14 amino acids. Deletions cut 5 bases from V and 0 bases from J, with 10 bases between. CDR1 and CDR2 (germline): SGHRS, YFSETQ. The CDR3 DNA sequence: TGCGCCAGCAGACCGGGATCTAGCACAGATACGCAGTATTTT. This encodes CASRPGSSTDTQYF.

The chain employs TRBV6-1 and TRBJ2-4; TRBD1 matches 7 bases. Looked up from germline, CDR1 is MNHNS and CDR2 is SASEGT. Trimming cost V 5 bases and J 0 bases; bases outside gene matches: 4. This CDR3 contains 15 residues. CDR3 sequence reads: CASSQQGLAKNIQYF. The DNA of the CDR3 is TGTGCCAGCAGTCAACAGGGGCTAGCCAAAAACATTCAGTACTTC.

This clone was seen a few times. This sequence joins TRBV28 and TRBJ1-2; D is perhaps TRBD1 (5 bases). Trimming took 8 bases from V and 5 from J, leaving 15 bases between them. From germline, CDR1 is MDHEN and CDR2 SYDVKM. The CDR3 runs 13 residues. CDR3 protein: CASHSRTRYGYTF. CDR3 DNA sequence: TGTGCCAGCCACAGCCGGACAAGATATGGCTACACCTTC.

This clone was seen many times. The rearrangement joins TRBV5-1 to TRBJ2-1; tentatively, D is TRBD1 (6 bases). Germline loops: CDR1 SGHRS, CDR2 YFSETQ. The CDR3 consists of 14 residues. The V gene lost 2 bases and the J gene lost 5 bases, with 11 bases spanning the gap. The CDR3 spells CASSFRQVDNEQFF. CDR3 nucleotides: TGCGCCAGCAGCTTCCGACAGGTAGACAATGAGCAGTTCTTC.

V and J are TRBV9 and TRBJ1-3; possible D gene TRBD1, 6 bases. Germline CDR1 and CDR2: SGDLS and YYNGEE. The germline V and J ends were trimmed by 4 bases and 2 bases, with 13 bases remaining between them. The length of the CDR3 is 15 residues. The CDR3 DNA is TGTGCCAGCAGCCCCCGGGGGGCCACTGGAAACACCATATATTTT. As protein: CASSPRGATGNTIYF.

For this clone: Distinct nucleotide sequences in the sample also encode this CDR3. The gene calls are TRBV7-2 and TRBJ2-7; D gene ambiguous. This CDR3 has 12 residues. The ends were cut back, 5 bases at V and 0 bases at J, with 5 bases in the middle. Germline V gives CDR1 SGHTA, CDR2 FQGNSA. The CDR3: CASSPNSYEQYF. The DNA for the CDR3 is TGTGCCAGCAGCCCCAACTCCTACGAGCAGTACTTC.

This chain links TRBV5-1 with TRBJ2-7; D is perhaps TRBD1 (5 bases). The CDR3 has 13 amino acids. V was pared by 4 bases and J by 4 bases, with 12 bases between. Germline assignment: CDR1 SGHRS and CDR2 YFSETQ. CDR3 region: CASSGASRYEQYF. The CDR3 DNA reads as TGCGCCAGCAGCGGGGCCTCTAGGTACGAGCAGTACTTC.

V gene TRBV5-8 combines with J gene TRBJ2-5; unclear D gene. The CDR3 has 15 residues. Germline V gene lookup returns CDR1 SGHTS and CDR2 YDEGEE. Trimming removed 0 bases from V and 0 bases from J, with 9 bases in between. The CDR3 region is CASSLGRHNQETQYF. CDR3 coding DNA: TGTGCCAGCAGCTTGGGGCGACACAACCAAGAGACCCAGTACTTC.

This clone was detected once. This chain joins TRBV30 and TRBJ1-3; possible D gene TRBD1, 6 bases. The CDR3 consists of 12 residues. V dropped 3 bases and J dropped 9 bases, with 12 bases sitting between them. CDR1 and CDR2 (germline): GTSNPN, SVGIG (reference sequence). The CDR3 loop is CAWSRGLTTIYF. CDR3 DNA sequence: TGTGCCTGGAGCAGGGGCCTCACCACCATATATTTT.

V and J are TRBV14 and TRBJ2-7; 12 bases align to TRBD2. Unmatched junction bases numbered 10, after V lost 4 bases and J lost 3 bases. CDR1 and CDR2 (germline): SGHDN, FVKESK. The CDR3 covers 17 residues. The CDR3 region has the DNA TGTGCCAGCAGCCGGGTATCTAGCGGGAGGGCCCTCTACGAGCAGTACTTC. Its translation is CASSRVSSGRALYEQYF. Drawing the rest from reference TRBV14 and TRBJ2-7, the complete variable domain is EAGVTQFPSHSVIEKGQTVTLRCDPISGHDNLYWYRRVMGKEIKFLLHFVKESKQDESGMPNNRFLAERTGGTYSTLKVQPAELEDSGVYFCASSRVSSGRALYEQYFGPGTRLTVT.

The chain employs TRBV27 and TRBJ2-1, with 11 bases lining up with TRBD2. The germline CDR1 and CDR2 sequences are MNHEY and SMNVEV (reference sequence). The CDR3 loop spans 16 amino acids. With V trimmed by 4 bases and J by 4 bases, 6 bases remained unmatched. CDR3 sequence (DNA): TGTGCCAGCAGTTCGCGACTAGCGGGGTTGTACAATGAGCAGTTCTTC. Residues: CASSSRLAGLYNEQFF.

CDR3 bases: TGTGCCAGCGCAGGACAGGGAGACTCACCCCTCCACTTT. This codes for CASAGQGDSPLHF. The rearrangement joins TRBV6-5 to TRBJ1-6, with TRBD1 identical over 8 bases. CDR1 and CDR2 (germline): MNHEY, SVGAGI. V lost 8 bases and J lost 10; bases outside the gene matches: 7. The CDR3 spans 13 residues.

This clone was counted a single time. This chain uses TRBV27 with TRBJ1-5, with D unresolved. Germline assignment: CDR1 MNHEY and CDR2 SMNVEV (reference sequence). V was pared by 5 bases and J by 2 bases, with 19 bases between. This CDR3 is built from 17 residues. The CDR3 is CASSPRATLVGNQPQHF. CDR3 nucleotide sequence: TGTGCCAGCAGTCCGAGGGCCACTTTGGTCGGCAATCAGCCCCAGCATTTT.

The rearrangement links TRBV11-2 to TRBJ1-5; tentatively, D is TRBD1 (5 bases). The V gene's germline CDR1 is SGHAT and CDR2 FQNNGV. With 6 bases removed from V and 4 bases from J, the gap between germline ends came to 10 bases. The CDR3 is 13 amino acids. CDR3 in DNA: TGTGCCAGCAGTCGGGACCCGAATCAGCCCCAGCATTTT. As protein: CASSRDPNQPQHF.

The chain recombines TRBV5-1 with TRBJ2-7; 7 bases map to TRBD2. This CDR3 has 15 amino acids. With 0 bases clipped from V and 0 bases from J, the junction kept 3 bases outside the gene matches. The germline gives CDR1 SGHRS, CDR2 YFSETQ. The CDR3 is CASSLGSSGSYEQYF. The CDR3 DNA reads as TGCGCCAGCAGCTTGGGTTCTAGCGGCTCCTACGAGCAGTACTTC.

The J gene is TRBJ2-3, the V gene TRBV11-3; TRBD2 matches 8 bases. Germline CDR1 is SGHNT and CDR2 is YENEEA. V gave up 4 bases and J gave up 6 bases; unmatched junction bases: 15. This CDR3 has 17 amino acids. The CDR3 loop reads CASSSLIAGLMRDTQYF. As DNA, the CDR3 is TGTGCCAGCAGCTCCCTGATAGCGGGGTTGATGCGTGATACGCAGTATTTT.

V usage is TRBV2 and J usage is TRBJ2-7, with D possibly being TRBD2 (7 bases). V gave up 4 bases and J gave up 2 bases, with 12 bases separating them. The CDR3 contains 14 residues. CDR1 SNHLY and CDR2 FYNNEI come from the germline V gene. For the CDR3, the DNA is TGTGCCAGCAGTGTAGGGGGGGACACCTACGAGCAGTACTTC. Its translation is CASSVGGDTYEQYF. Combining the CDR3 with reference TRBV2 and TRBJ2-7 gives the whole variable domain EPEVTQTPSHQVTQMGQEVILRCVPISNHLYFYWYRQILGQKVEFLVSFYNNEISEKSEIFDDQFSVERPDGSNFTLKIRSTKLEDSAMYFCASSVGGDTYEQYFGPGTRLTVT.

The chain joins TRBV5-4 to TRBJ1-2; 9 nucleotides line up with TRBD1. V lost 0 bases to trimming and J lost 5 bases; unmatched junction nucleotides: 5. Germline V gene sequence: CDR1 SGHNT, CDR2 YYREEE (reference sequence). This CDR3 comprises 15 residues. CDR3 in amino acids: CASSLGSDRGYGYTF. CDR3 sequence (DNA): TGTGCCAGCAGCTTGGGGTCGGACAGGGGTTATGGCTACACCTTC.

The chain combines TRBV4-1 with TRBJ2-5; D might be TRBD2 (6 bases). The V gene lost 0 bases and the J gene lost 5 bases, with 13 bases spanning the gap. This CDR3 region has 15 residues. Per the germline V gene, CDR1 is MGHRA and CDR2 is YSYEKL. CDR3: CASSQELGGTETQYF. CDR3 in DNA: TGCGCCAGCAGCCAAGAACTTGGAGGGACCGAGACCCAGTACTTC.

The V and J genes are TRBV6-5 and TRBJ2-7; tentative D call: TRBD1 (5 bases). V dropped 10 bases and J dropped 6 bases, with 13 bases sitting between them. The V gene's germline CDR1 is MNHEY and CDR2 SVGAGI. The CDR3 is 11 residues long. CDR3 nucleotides: TGTGCCATCGCTTCAGGGTTCGAGCAGTACTTC. Amino acids: CAIASGFEQYF.

In the case of this clone: A far larger clone is off by one base, so a read error is likely. The chain has TRBV27 and TRBJ1-6; maybe TRBD1 (6 bases). Germline lookup yields CDR1 MNHEY and CDR2 SMNVEV (reference sequence). This CDR3 region has 12 residues. Trimming took off 11 bases at V and 9 bases at J, with 14 bases between the two ends. CDR3 amino acids: CAGTQGVSPLHF. For the CDR3, the DNA is TGTGCCGGCACACAGGGCGTTTCACCCCTCCACTTT.

This clone was found once. The gene calls are TRBV9 and TRBJ1-2; no clear D. In germline, CDR1 is SGDLS, CDR2 YYNGEE. This CDR3 comprises 15 residues. The ends were cut back, 0 bases at V and 0 bases at J, with 9 bases in the middle. In nucleotides, the CDR3 is TGTGCCAGCAGCGTAGAGGGCGCCACTAACTATGGCTACACCTTC. It specifies CASSVEGATNYGYTF.